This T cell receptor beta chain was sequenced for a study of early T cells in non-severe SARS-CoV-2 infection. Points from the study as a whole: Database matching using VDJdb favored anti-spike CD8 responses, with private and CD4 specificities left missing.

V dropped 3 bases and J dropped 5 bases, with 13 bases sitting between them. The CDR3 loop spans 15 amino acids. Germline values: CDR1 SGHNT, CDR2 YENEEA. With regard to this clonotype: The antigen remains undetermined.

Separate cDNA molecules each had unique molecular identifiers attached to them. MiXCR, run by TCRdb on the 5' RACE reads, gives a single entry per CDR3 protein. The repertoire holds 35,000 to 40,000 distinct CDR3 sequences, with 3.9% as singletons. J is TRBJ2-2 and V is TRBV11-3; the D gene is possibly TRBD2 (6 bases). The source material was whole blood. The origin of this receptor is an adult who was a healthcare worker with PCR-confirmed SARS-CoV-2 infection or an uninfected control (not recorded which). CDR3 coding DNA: TGTGCCAGCAGCTTCGATCTGGGGAGGACCGGGGAGCTGTTTTTT. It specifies CASSFDLGRTGELFF.